These T cell receptor beta chains were read from a single sample in a study of blood T cell repertoires in COVID-19. TCRdb keeps only in-frame clones here, not all; method: immunoSEQ multiplex PCR. Of some 330,000 clones listed, more than 90% are singletons. Sequencing used PBMCs or T cells enriched from blood (not recorded which). The origin of the receptors is a young woman who had recovered from COVID-19. CDR3s include the opening cysteine and the closing phenylalanine or tryptophan. The D gene is left open where the match is weak. Expanded clones get a size class; other rows say once, few or many, or leave the size out.

V,size,J,D,CDR3,DNA
TRBV28,-,TRBJ2-1,-,CASSLGGTYNEQFF,TGTGCCAGCAGTTTAGGCGGGACCTACAATGAGCAGTTCTTC
TRBV9,-,TRBJ2-1,TRBD2,CASSAPGGRGTSGGAPYNEQFF,TGTGCCAGCAGCGCACCGGGAGGGCGTGGGACTAGCGGGGGGGCCCCCTACAATGAGCAGTTCTTC
TRBV27,medium-sized,TRBJ2-2,-,CASSFGGSGGELFF,TGTGCCAGCAGTTTTGGGGGGTCGGGCGGGGAGCTGTTTTTT
TRBV30,-,TRBJ2-3,-,CAWSSGGGTDTQYF,TGTGCCTGGAGTTCTGGAGGGGGCACAGATACGCAGTATTTT
TRBV9,few,TRBJ1-2,TRBD1,CASSARTGGDYYGYTF,TGTGCCAGCAGCGCCAGGACAGGGGGCGACTACTATGGCTACACCTTC
TRBV28,-,TRBJ2-1,TRBD1,CASSPGTVGNEQFF,TGTGCCAGCAGTCCCGGGACAGTTGGGAATGAGCAGTTCTTC
TRBV19,-,TRBJ2-1,TRBD2,CASSAGTSLLEQFF,TGTGCCAGTAGCGCCGGGACTAGCCTCCTTGAGCAGTTCTTC
TRBV15,-,TRBJ1-2,-,CATSKGANYGYTF,TGTGCCACCAGCAAAGGGGCTAACTATGGCTACACCTTC
TRBV15,-,TRBJ2-1,TRBD2,CATSRGVAGGLGEQFF,TGTGCCACCAGCAGAGGAGTAGCGGGGGGGCTCGGTGAGCAGTTCTTC
TRBV5-6,-,TRBJ2-1,TRBD2,CASTLAGAISNEQFF,TGTGCCAGCACCCTAGCGGGAGCCATCTCCAATGAGCAGTTCTTC
TRBV5-1,-,TRBJ2-7,-,CASSLDPTASSYEQYF,TGCGCCAGCAGCTTAGACCCGACAGCCTCCTCCTACGAGCAGTACTTC
TRBV7-2,-,TRBJ2-1,TRBD2,CASSDSGRYYNEQFF,TGTGCCAGCAGCGATAGCGGGAGGTACTACAATGAGCAGTTCTTC
TRBV7-9,once,TRBJ2-7,TRBD1,CASTRDSYEQYF,TGTGCCAGCACCAGGGACAGCTACGAGCAGTACTTC
TRBV7-3,-,TRBJ2-7,-,CASSTTGADNYEQYF,TGTGCCAGCAGCACGACGGGAGCCGACAACTACGAGCAGTACTTC
TRBV2,-,TRBJ2-5,TRBD2,CASLAGGSETQYF,TGTGCCAGCCTGGCGGGGGGGTCGGAGACCCAGTACTTC
TRBV5-4,-,TRBJ2-6,-,CASSRRGRLKSGANVLTF,TGTGCCAGCAGCCGGCGAGGGAGGTTAAAATCTGGGGCCAACGTCCTGACTTTC
TRBV5-1,-,TRBJ1-5,TRBD1,CASSLWDRSQPQHF,TGCGCCAGCAGCTTGTGGGACAGAAGTCAGCCCCAGCATTTT
TRBV18,-,TRBJ2-3,TRBD1,CASSEQGAGTDTQYF,TGTGCCAGCTCTGAGCAGGGGGCCGGCACAGATACGCAGTATTTT
TRBV28,-,TRBJ2-3,TRBD1,CASSETGTGSTDTQYF,TGTGCCAGCAGTGAGACCGGGACAGGGAGCACAGATACGCAGTATTTT
TRBV3-1/TRBV3-2,-,TRBJ2-1,TRBD2,CASSQGGGTEQFF,TGTGCCAGCAGCCAAGGGGGGGGGACTGAGCAGTTCTTC
TRBV28,-,TRBJ2-1,-,CASSPGRGLGDNEQFF,TGTGCCAGCAGTCCCGGACGGGGACTGGGAGACAATGAGCAGTTCTTC
TRBV2,-,TRBJ1-4,TRBD1,CASSVQGTGGEKLFF,TGTGCCAGCAGTGTACAGGGGACAGGAGGAGAAAAACTGTTTTTT
TRBV27,-,TRBJ2-7,-,CAVRGSYEQYF,TGTGCCGTCAGAGGCAGCTACGAGCAGTACTTC
TRBV18,-,TRBJ2-2,TRBD2,CASSQAGGNTGELFF,TGTGCCAGCTCACAAGCGGGAGGGAACACCGGGGAGCTGTTTTTT
TRBV12-3/TRBV12-4,-,TRBJ2-7,-,CASRTGSYEQYF,TGTGCCAGCAGGACGGGCTCCTACGAGCAGTACTTC
TRBV7-2,-,TRBJ2-1,TRBD2,CASSLDSGRHNEQFF,TGTGCCAGCAGCTTAGATAGCGGGAGGCACAATGAGCAGTTCTTC
TRBV5-1,-,TRBJ2-5,-,CASSAGLQLVGQETQYF,TGCGCCAGCAGTGCGGGACTCCAACTTGTGGGACAAGAGACCCAGTACTTC
TRBV6-5,-,TRBJ1-5,-,CASAAGDGYQPQHF,TGTGCCAGCGCGGCAGGGGATGGTTATCAGCCCCAGCATTTT
TRBV4-1,-,TRBJ2-1,-,CASSQALYNEQFF,TGCGCCAGCAGCCAAGCTCTCTACAATGAGCAGTTCTTC
TRBV11-3,-,TRBJ2-3,-,CASSLGTSTSTDTQYF,TGTGCCAGCAGCTTAGGGACTTCTACTAGCACAGATACGCAGTATTTT
TRBV19,-,TRBJ2-1,TRBD1,CASSITGDRGREQFF,TGTGCCAGTAGTATCACAGGGGACAGGGGGCGTGAGCAGTTCTTC
TRBV7-2,once,TRBJ1-4,-,CASSPRTVATNEKLFF,TGTGCCAGCAGCCCGAGGACAGTTGCAACTAATGAAAAACTGTTTTTT
TRBV7-6,once,TRBJ1-5,-,CASSLEFLDRDNQPQHF,TGTGCCAGCAGCTTAGAATTCTTGGACAGAGACAATCAGCCCCAGCATTTT
TRBV28,-,TRBJ2-7,TRBD1,CASSLWQGASYEQYF,TGTGCCAGCAGTTTATGGCAGGGGGCCTCCTACGAGCAGTACTTC
TRBV7-2,-,TRBJ1-6,-,CASSLGDSPLHF,TGTGCCAGCTCTCTCGGGGATTCACCCCTCCACTTT
TRBV27,-,TRBJ2-3,TRBD2,CASSLLPSGRGTDTQYF,TGTGCCAGCAGTTTACTGCCTAGCGGGAGGGGCACAGATACGCAGTATTTT
TRBV6-2/TRBV6-3,once,TRBJ2-5,TRBD2,CASSRGGSQRTQYF,TGTGCCAGCAGCCGCGGGGGGTCTCAGAGGACCCAGTACTTC
TRBV19,once,TRBJ2-3,-,CASSMQGTDTQYF,TGTGCCAGTAGTATGCAGGGGACAGATACGCAGTATTTT
TRBV5-3,-,TRBJ1-5,TRBD1,CARSPNFRDRVMRFANQPQHF,TGTGCCAGAAGCCCGAATTTCCGGGACAGGGTTATGAGGTTCGCAAATCAGCCCCAGCATTTT
TRBV18,few,TRBJ1-2,-,CASSPLSPNYGYTF,TGTGCCAGCTCACCACTCTCCCCTAACTATGGCTACACCTTC
TRBV4-3,-,TRBJ2-1,TRBD2,CASSQDFPSGGNNEQFF,TGCGCCAGCAGCCAAGATTTTCCTAGCGGGGGCAACAATGAGCAGTTCTTC
TRBV27,-,TRBJ1-1,-,CASSLSSTYNTEAFF,TGTGCCAGCAGTTTATCGTCTACCTATAACACTGAAGCTTTCTTT
TRBV3-1/TRBV3-2,-,TRBJ2-2,TRBD2,CASSRGLAGNTGELFF,TGTGCCAGCAGCCGGGGACTAGCGGGGAACACCGGGGAGCTGTTTTTT
TRBV11-2,-,TRBJ2-7,TRBD1,CASRPAGTGRVYEQYF,TGTGCCAGCCGGCCGGCCGGGACAGGGAGAGTATACGAGCAGTACTTC
TRBV24-1,-,TRBJ2-3,TRBD2,CATSAGTSGRSDTQYF,TGTGCCACCAGTGCCGGGACTAGCGGGAGGTCAGATACGCAGTATTTT
TRBV2,-,TRBJ2-2,TRBD1,CASSLRQGNGELFF,TGTGCCAGCAGCCTACGACAGGGGAACGGGGAGCTGTTTTTT